This T cell receptor beta chain was profiled in a study of post-analysis software for immune sequencing data. Notes on this clonotype: No antigen is known for it.

cDNA libraries of TCR beta carried unique molecular identifiers. When about 0.85 to 11 million T cells were used, they gave hundreds of thousands of cDNA molecules. TCRdb re-derived calls from the PCR reads in MiXCR, one entry per CDR3 protein. The sample contains 740,000 or so distinct CDR3 sequences, roughly 50% of which appear only once. Germline-derived CDR1 and CDR2 are DFQATT and SNEGSKA (reference sequence). V was pared by 3 bases and J by 2 bases, with 2 bases of the junction left unmatched. The CDR3 length is 14 residues. Overall study results and limits: Five TRBV segments occurring more often in patients than controls included TRBV5-6, TRBV5-1 and TRBV20-1. Co-batched samples clustered tightly together by F measure.

The V call is TRBV20-1, the J call TRBJ2-3, with 10 positions matching TRBD2. Sequencing was carried out using blood. The receptor comes from a girl aged 10 to 17 with multiple sclerosis. The CDR3 reads CSARGTSVTDTQYF. The DNA of the CDR3 is TGCAGTGCTAGGGGGACTAGCGTCACAGATACGCAGTATTTT.